These T cell receptor beta chains were read from a single sample in a study of identifying expanded T cells in peripheral blood. The repertoire was sequenced with immunoSEQ multiplex PCR; TCRdb's copy has only in-frame clones and lacks some. Altogether 85,000 to 120,000 clones are present, around 88% being singletons, with the ten largest covering around 14%. Material for sequencing was blood. Every receptor here comes from a person aged 18-70 years in good health. CDR3s include the opening cysteine and the closing phenylalanine or tryptophan. D genes are given only for firm matches. For some rows the clone size is stated as once, few or many, or as a class when expanded; others skip it.

clone_size	cdr3_length	v_call	d_call	j_call	cdr3_aa	cdr3_nt
-	14	TRBV19	TRBD2	TRBJ2-7	CASSMRRGSYEQYF	TGTGCCAGTAGTATGCGGCGGGGGTCCTACGAGCAGTACTTC
-	16	TRBV5-6	TRBD1	TRBJ2-1	CASIPLGTGGFNEQFF	TGTGCCAGCATCCCCCTCGGGACAGGGGGATTCAATGAGCAGTTCTTC
-	13	TRBV7-7	-	TRBJ2-5	CASSLGRAETQYF	TGTGCCAGCAGTTTAGGTAGGGCGGAGACCCAGTACTTC
-	19	TRBV11-2	TRBD1	TRBJ1-4	CASSLYEGTGGRSRGKLFF	TGTGCCAGCAGCTTATATGAGGGGACAGGGGGCCGGTCTCGGGGCAAACTGTTTTTT
-	11	TRBV13	-	TRBJ1-2	CASSLQGGYTF	TGTGCCAGCAGCCTCCAGGGGGGCTACACCTTC
once	12	TRBV28	TRBD1	TRBJ1-1	CASRSGGTEAFF	TGTGCCAGCAGATCAGGGGGCACTGAAGCTTTCTTT
-	17	TRBV19	TRBD1	TRBJ2-3	CASSIQGHRGQRDTQYF	TGTGCCAGTAGTATCCAAGGACACAGGGGGCAAAGAGATACGCAGTATTTT
once	11	TRBV30	-	TRBJ2-7	CAWSPSYEQYF	TGTGCCTGGAGTCCGTCTTACGAGCAGTACTTC
-	15	TRBV7-9	-	TRBJ1-1	CASSFWGLVNTEAFF	TGTGCCAGCAGCTTCTGGGGGTTGGTGAACACTGAAGCTTTCTTT
-	16	TRBV6-6	-	TRBJ2-7	CASSYSSAGSSYEQYF	TGTGCCAGCAGTTACTCATCGGCAGGGAGCTCCTACGAGCAGTACTTC
once	12	TRBV7-9	-	TRBJ2-5	CASSRQSETQYF	TGTGCCAGCAGCCGACAATCCGAGACCCAGTACTTC
few	14	TRBV6-1	-	TRBJ1-6	CATRRGEKNSPLHF	TGTGCCACCCGAAGGGGGGAGAAAAATTCACCCCTCCACTTT
-	13	TRBV15	-	TRBJ1-2	CATRRGINYGYTF	TGTGCCACCCGACGGGGGATTAACTATGGCTACACCTTC
-	15	TRBV7-2	-	TRBJ2-5	CASSADREGPETQYF	TGTGCCAGCAGCGCGGACAGGGAGGGCCCGGAGACCCAGTACTTC
once	15	TRBV4-1	-	TRBJ1-4	CASSPQVDTNEKLFF	TGCGCCAGCAGCCCGCAAGTGGACACTAATGAAAAACTGTTTTTT
-	14	TRBV6-5	-	TRBJ1-4	CATGLTDSNEKLFF	TGTGCCACCGGACTGACAGATTCAAATGAAAAACTGTTTTTT
-	15	TRBV10-3	TRBD1	TRBJ2-7	CAISGSGTESYEQYF	TGTGCCATCAGTGGGTCCGGGACAGAGAGCTACGAGCAGTACTTC
-	15	TRBV5-5	TRBD1	TRBJ1-2	CASSPTGVDGYGYTF	TGTGCCAGCAGCCCTACAGGGGTGGATGGCTATGGCTACACCTTC
-	18	TRBV4-2	TRBD1	TRBJ1-4	CASSQGLQRGTGNEKLFF	TGTGCCAGCAGCCAAGGTCTTCAGAGGGGGACAGGTAATGAAAAACTGTTTTTT
-	15	TRBV6-4	TRBD1	TRBJ1-1	CASSEDRGVNTEAFF	TGTGCCAGCAGCGAGGACAGGGGGGTAAACACTGAAGCTTTCTTT
-	15	TRBV19	-	TRBJ1-1	CASSMLSGGQTEAFF	TGTGCCAGTAGTATGCTTAGCGGGGGTCAGACTGAAGCTTTCTTT